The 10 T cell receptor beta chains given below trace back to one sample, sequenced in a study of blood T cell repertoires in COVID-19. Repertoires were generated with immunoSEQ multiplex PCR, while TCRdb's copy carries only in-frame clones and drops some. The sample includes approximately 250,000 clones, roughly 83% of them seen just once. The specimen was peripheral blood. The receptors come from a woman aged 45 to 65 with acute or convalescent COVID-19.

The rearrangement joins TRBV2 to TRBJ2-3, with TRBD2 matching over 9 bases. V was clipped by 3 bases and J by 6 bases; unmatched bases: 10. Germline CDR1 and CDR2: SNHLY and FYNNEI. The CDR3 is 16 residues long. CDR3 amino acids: CASSDGRGGASDTQYF. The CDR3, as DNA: TGTGCCAGCAGTGATGGACGCGGGGGGGCATCCGATACGCAGTATTTT. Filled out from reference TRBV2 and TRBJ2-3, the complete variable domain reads EPEVTQTPSHQVTQMGQEVILRCVPISNHLYFYWYRQILGQKVEFLVSFYNNEISEKSEIFDDQFSVERPDGSNFTLKIRSTKLEDSAMYFCASSDGRGGASDTQYFGPGTRLTVL.

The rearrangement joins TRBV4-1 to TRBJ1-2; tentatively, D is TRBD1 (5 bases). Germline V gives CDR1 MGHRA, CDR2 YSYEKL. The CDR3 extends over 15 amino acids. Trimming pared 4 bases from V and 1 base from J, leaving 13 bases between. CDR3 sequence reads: CASSPGGGNNYGYTF. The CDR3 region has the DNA TGCGCCAGCAGCCCTGGCGGGGGGAATAACTATGGCTACACCTTC.

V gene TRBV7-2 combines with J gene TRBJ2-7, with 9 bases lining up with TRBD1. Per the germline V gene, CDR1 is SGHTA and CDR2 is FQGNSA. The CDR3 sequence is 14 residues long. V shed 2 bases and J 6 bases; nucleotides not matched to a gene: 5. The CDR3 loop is CASSLRGQGSEQYF. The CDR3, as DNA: TGTGCCAGCAGCTTACGGGGACAGGGCTCCGAGCAGTACTTC.

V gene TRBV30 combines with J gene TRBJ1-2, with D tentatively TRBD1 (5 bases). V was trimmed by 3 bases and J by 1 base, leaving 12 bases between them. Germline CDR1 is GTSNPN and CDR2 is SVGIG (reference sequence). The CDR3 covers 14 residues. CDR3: CAWSDDSLNYGYTF. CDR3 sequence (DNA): TGTGCCTGGAGCGACGACAGTCTTAACTATGGCTACACCTTC.

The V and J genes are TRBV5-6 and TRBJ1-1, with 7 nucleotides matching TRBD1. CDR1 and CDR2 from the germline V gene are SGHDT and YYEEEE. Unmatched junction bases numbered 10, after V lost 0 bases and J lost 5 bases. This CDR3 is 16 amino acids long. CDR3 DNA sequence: TGTGCCAGCAGCTTGGGGCCCGGGGACAGAGGGACTGAAGCTTTCTTT. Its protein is CASSLGPGDRGTEAFF.

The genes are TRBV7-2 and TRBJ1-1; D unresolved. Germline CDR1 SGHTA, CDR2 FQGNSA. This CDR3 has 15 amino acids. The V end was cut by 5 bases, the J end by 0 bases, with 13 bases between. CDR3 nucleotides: TGTGCCAGCAGCCCCCCGGGGTCGGTGAACACTGAAGCTTTCTTT. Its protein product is CASSPPGSVNTEAFF.

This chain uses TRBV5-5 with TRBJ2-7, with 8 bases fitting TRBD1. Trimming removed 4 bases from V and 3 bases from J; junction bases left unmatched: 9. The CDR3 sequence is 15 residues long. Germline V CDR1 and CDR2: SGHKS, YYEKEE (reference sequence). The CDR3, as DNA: TGTGCCAGCAGCAGAGCCCGCGGACAGGGCTACGAGCAGTACTTC. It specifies CASSRARGQGYEQYF.

Here the CDR3 reads CACGAATAQYF. CDR3 nucleotide sequence: TGTGCCTGTGGGGCCGCGACGGCGCAGTATTTT. The rearrangement uses TRBV30 and TRBJ2-3; possibly TRBD1 for D (5 bases). V was clipped by 6 bases and J by 10 bases, with 14 bases between them. The germline CDR1 and CDR2 sequences are GTSNPN and SVGIG (reference sequence). The CDR3 runs to 11 residues.

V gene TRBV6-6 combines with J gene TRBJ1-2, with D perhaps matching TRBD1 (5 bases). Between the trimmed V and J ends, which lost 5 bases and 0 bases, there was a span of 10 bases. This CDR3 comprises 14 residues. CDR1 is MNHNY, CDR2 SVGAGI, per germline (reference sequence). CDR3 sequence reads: CASSGGTANYGYTF. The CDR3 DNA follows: TGTGCCAGCAGTGGGGGGACGGCTAACTATGGCTACACCTTC.

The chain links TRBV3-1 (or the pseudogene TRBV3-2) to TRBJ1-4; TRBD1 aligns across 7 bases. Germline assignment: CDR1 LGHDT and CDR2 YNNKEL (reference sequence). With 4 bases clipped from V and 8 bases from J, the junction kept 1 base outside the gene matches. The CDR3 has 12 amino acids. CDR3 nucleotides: TGTGCCAGCAGCCCGGGACAGGAAAAACTGTTTTTT. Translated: CASSPGQEKLFF.